This T cell receptor beta chain was recorded in a study of CD8 T cells in ankylosing spondylitis. This clonotype was observed at least ten times. The antigen is not known. The TCR beta libraries were generated through quantitative 5'-RACE incorporating molecular barcodes. TCRdb called the 5' RACE reads again in MiXCR, with one record for every CDR3 protein. In the table there are some 140,000 distinct CDR3 sequences, roughly 8.8% of which are singletons. General study results and limits: The authors reported significant enrichment of disease-linked clones in matched ankylosing spondylitis synovial fluid. Certain motif variants had earlier been reported in reactive arthritis synovial fluid and blood. Among TCR beta sequences, a motif of eight or nine highly homologous variants appeared characteristic of ankylosing spondylitis blood.

The CDR3 runs to 17 residues. Germline V gives CDR1 LGHNA, CDR2 YNFKEQ. J lost 2 bases, V lost 3 bases, and 7 bases had no gene match. The sequence derives from a male donor with ankylosing spondylitis. The V call is TRBV4-2, the J call TRBJ2-3, with TRBD2 matching over 11 bases. The source material was synovial fluid, either unsorted or a sorted T cell fraction (not recorded which). This CDR3 reads CASSQTGTSGITDTQYF. The CDR3 DNA is TGTGCCAGCAGCCAGACCGGGACTAGCGGTATCACAGATACGCAGTATTTT.